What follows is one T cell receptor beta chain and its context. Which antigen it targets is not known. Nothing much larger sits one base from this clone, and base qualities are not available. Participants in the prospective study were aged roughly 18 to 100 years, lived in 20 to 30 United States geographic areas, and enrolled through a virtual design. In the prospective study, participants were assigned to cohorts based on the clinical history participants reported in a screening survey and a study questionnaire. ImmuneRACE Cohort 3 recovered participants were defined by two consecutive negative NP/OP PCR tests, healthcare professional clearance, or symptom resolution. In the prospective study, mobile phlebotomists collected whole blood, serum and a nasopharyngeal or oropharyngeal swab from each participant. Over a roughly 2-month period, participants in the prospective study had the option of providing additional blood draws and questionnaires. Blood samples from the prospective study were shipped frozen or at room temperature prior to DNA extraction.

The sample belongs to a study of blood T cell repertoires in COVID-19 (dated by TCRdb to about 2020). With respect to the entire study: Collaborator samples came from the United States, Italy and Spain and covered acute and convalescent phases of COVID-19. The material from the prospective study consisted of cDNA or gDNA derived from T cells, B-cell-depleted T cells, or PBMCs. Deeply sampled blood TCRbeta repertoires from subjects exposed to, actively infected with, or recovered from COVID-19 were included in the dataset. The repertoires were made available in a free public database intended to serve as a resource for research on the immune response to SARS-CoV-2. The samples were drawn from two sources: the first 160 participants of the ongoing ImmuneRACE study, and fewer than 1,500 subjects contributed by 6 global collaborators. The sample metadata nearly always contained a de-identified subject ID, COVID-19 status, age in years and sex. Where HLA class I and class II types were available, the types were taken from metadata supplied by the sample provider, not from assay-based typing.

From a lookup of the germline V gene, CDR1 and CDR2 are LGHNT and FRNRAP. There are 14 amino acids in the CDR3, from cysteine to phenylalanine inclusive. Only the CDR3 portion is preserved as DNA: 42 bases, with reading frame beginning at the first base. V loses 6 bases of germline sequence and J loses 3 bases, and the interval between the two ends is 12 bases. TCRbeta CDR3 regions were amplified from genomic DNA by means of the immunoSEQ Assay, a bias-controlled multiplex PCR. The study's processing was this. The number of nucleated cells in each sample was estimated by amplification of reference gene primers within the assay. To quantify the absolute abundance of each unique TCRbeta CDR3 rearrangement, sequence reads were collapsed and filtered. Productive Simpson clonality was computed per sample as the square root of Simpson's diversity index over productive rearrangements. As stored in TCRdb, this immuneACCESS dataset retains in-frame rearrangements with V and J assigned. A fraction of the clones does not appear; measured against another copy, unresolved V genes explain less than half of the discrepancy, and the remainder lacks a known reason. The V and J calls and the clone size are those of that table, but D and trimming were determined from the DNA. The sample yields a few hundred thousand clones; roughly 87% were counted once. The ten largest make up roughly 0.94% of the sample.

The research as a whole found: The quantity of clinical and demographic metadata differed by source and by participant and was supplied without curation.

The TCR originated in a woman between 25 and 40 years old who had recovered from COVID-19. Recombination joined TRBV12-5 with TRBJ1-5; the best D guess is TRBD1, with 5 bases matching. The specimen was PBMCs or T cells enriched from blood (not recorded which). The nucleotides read TGTGCTAGTGGGCCCCGGGGGTCCAATCAGCCCCAGCATTTT. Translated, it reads CASGPRGSNQPQHF.